This is a list of T cell receptor beta chains from one sample in a study of T cell responses to AZD1222 COVID-19 vaccine. Produced via immunoSEQ multiplex PCR; TCRdb's table is partial and in-frame only. Of around 130,000 clones in the sample, 75% to 90% were seen once. Sequenced here: peripheral blood, sampled on day 0 of AZD1222 vaccination. The receptors here all came from an adult in good health. CDR3s include the opening cysteine and the closing phenylalanine or tryptophan. A D gene is named only where the DNA matches it firmly. Clone sizes are given selectively: once, few, many, or a class where the clone is expanded.

clone_size,j_call,d_call,v_call,cdr3_nt,cdr3_aa
NA,TRBJ2-7,NA,TRBV11-1,TGTGCCAGCAGCTTAACCAGGGGAGGGGGATACGAGCAGTACTTC,CASSLTRGGGYEQYF
NA,TRBJ1-5,NA,TRBV5-6,TGTGCCAGCAGTCTTAGAACAGGCCATAGCAATCAGCCCCAGCATTTT,CASSLRTGHSNQPQHF
NA,TRBJ1-5,TRBD1,TRBV5-1,TGCGCCAGCAGCTTGGGGCCGCAAGGACAGGAATGGGGTGAGCCCCAGCATTTT,CASSLGPQGQEWGEPQHF
NA,TRBJ1-6,NA,TRBV28,TGTGCCAGCAGTTCTCTTGGGACCCTCCACTTT,CASSSLGTLHF
NA,TRBJ2-1,TRBD2,TRBV6-2/TRBV6-3,TGTGCCAGCAGTTACTCCCGGGAGTATAGCGGGAGGGCCCTCTCCTACAATGAGCAGTTCTTC,CASSYSREYSGRALSYNEQFF
NA,TRBJ1-1,TRBD1,TRBV6-2/TRBV6-3,TGTGCCAGCAGTTACTCTATGACAGGGGGACTGAACACTGAAGCTTTCTTT,CASSYSMTGGLNTEAFF
NA,TRBJ2-4,NA,TRBV21-1,TGTGCCAGCAGCAAAGGGGAGGGGAACATTCAGTACTTC,CASSKGEGNIQYF
NA,TRBJ1-6,NA,TRBV7-8,TGTGCCAGCAGCTTAGGGGGAAGCTCCTATAATTCACCCCTCCACTTT,CASSLGGSSYNSPLHF
NA,TRBJ1-2,NA,TRBV12-3/TRBV12-4,TGTGCCACCCAACAGGGACCCTATGGCTACACCTTC,CATQQGPYGYTF
NA,TRBJ2-7,TRBD2,TRBV9,TGTGCCAGCAGCGTAGTGGGGGGCGTTCAGGGACTAGCGGACCACTACGAGCAGTACTTC,CASSVVGGVQGLADHYEQYF
NA,TRBJ1-2,TRBD1,TRBV7-9,TGTGCCAGCAGCTTAAAGGGACAGGGGTCTAGTGGCTACACCTTC,CASSLKGQGSSGYTF
NA,TRBJ2-5,TRBD2,TRBV30,TGTGCCTGGAGTGTAATCGGGAGCGGGGCCCAGTACTTC,CAWSVIGSGAQYF
NA,TRBJ1-2,TRBD1,TRBV13,TGTGCCAGCAATCTGCATCCCCCGGGACAGGACGGCTACACCTTC,CASNLHPPGQDGYTF
NA,TRBJ1-6,NA,TRBV27,TGTGCCAGCAGTTTAGGGACCATGAGTTCACCCCTCCACTTT,CASSLGTMSSPLHF
once,TRBJ2-5,TRBD1,TRBV3-1/TRBV3-2,TGTGCCAGCAGCTGGGACAGGGGTTCAGAGACCCAGTACTTC,CASSWDRGSETQYF
NA,TRBJ2-7,NA,TRBV4-3,TGCGCCAGCAGCCAAGATATAGGAGAGCAGTACTTC,CASSQDIGEQYF
NA,TRBJ1-2,NA,TRBV19,TGTGCCAGTACCACTGGGGGGGATGGCTACACCTTC,CASTTGGDGYTF
NA,TRBJ1-2,NA,TRBV11-2,TGTGCCAGCGGGACGGCCTATGGCTACACCTTC,CASGTAYGYTF
NA,TRBJ2-3,NA,TRBV9,TGTGCCAGCAGCGTAGCCGTCGGGCGGGGAGCCGGGGGAGATACGCAGTATTTT,CASSVAVGRGAGGDTQYF
NA,TRBJ2-6,NA,TRBV11-1,TGTGCCACCTGCCCCGACCGCGCTGGGGCCAACGTCCTGACTTTC,CATCPDRAGANVLTF
NA,TRBJ1-1,TRBD1,TRBV30,TGTGCCTGGCCCTACAGGGGAAACACTGAAGCTTTCTTT,CAWPYRGNTEAFF
once,TRBJ2-5,TRBD1,TRBV4-3,TGCGCCAGCAGCCCCACCGGGACAGGGGGCCAAGAGACCCAGTACTTC,CASSPTGTGGQETQYF
once,TRBJ1-2,NA,TRBV6-2/TRBV6-3,TGTGCCAGCACCCCAAGGGGGGGTCCCAGTGGCTACACCTTC,CASTPRGGPSGYTF
NA,TRBJ2-7,NA,TRBV5-1,TGCGCCAGCAGCCCCAGGGAAAACTACGAGCAGTACTTC,CASSPRENYEQYF
NA,TRBJ1-2,TRBD1,TRBV27,TGTGCCAGTACAGGGGGCTATGGCTACACCTTC,CASTGGYGYTF
NA,TRBJ2-1,TRBD2,TRBV7-2,TGTGCCAGCAGGGGACTAGTAATCAACCCGGGGCAGTTCTTC,CASRGLVINPGQFF
once,TRBJ1-2,TRBD1,TRBV6-5,TGTGCCAGCAGTAACGGACAGGGTTCTAACTATGGCTACACCTTC,CASSNGQGSNYGYTF
NA,TRBJ2-3,NA,TRBV28,TGTGCCAGCAGTCCAAGGACTGTAGGAGGGGATACGCAGTATTTT,CASSPRTVGGDTQYF
NA,TRBJ2-5,TRBD2,TRBV29-1,TGCAGCGCACGGACTAGCGGGGGACCTCAAGAGACCCAGTACTTC,CSARTSGGPQETQYF
NA,TRBJ1-2,NA,TRBV6-1,TGTGCCAGCAGTGAAAGGGCAGGTCAGAGGGATGGCTACACCTTC,CASSERAGQRDGYTF
once,TRBJ1-1,TRBD1,TRBV5-4,TGTGCCAGCAGCTTAGGGACAGGGGCCCTATCGAACACTGAAGCTTTCTTT,CASSLGTGALSNTEAFF
NA,TRBJ2-7,TRBD2,TRBV5-1,TGCGCCAGCAGCTTGGGGGGACTAGTCCCCTACGAGCAGTACTTC,CASSLGGLVPYEQYF
NA,TRBJ1-2,NA,TRBV29-1,TGCAGCGTGCAGAGACCGAACTATGGCTACACCTTC,CSVQRPNYGYTF
once,TRBJ2-5,NA,TRBV7-2,TGTGCCAGCAGCATCTCCCGGACCCAAGAGACCCAGTACTTC,CASSISRTQETQYF
NA,TRBJ1-1,NA,TRBV4-1,TGCGCCAGCAGTAAGATTTCAGGGGAGGCTTTCTTT,CASSKISGEAFF
NA,TRBJ1-3,NA,TRBV6-5,TGTGCCAGCACCCCGGACAGATCCTCGAACACCATATATTTT,CASTPDRSSNTIYF
NA,TRBJ2-3,TRBD2,TRBV28,TGTGCCAGCAGCACCTGGACTAGCGGGAGGATAGATACGCAGTATTTT,CASSTWTSGRIDTQYF
NA,TRBJ2-1,NA,TRBV6-1,TGTGCCAGCAGTGAGGGGGGTTTGGCTAATTACAATGAGCAGTTCTTC,CASSEGGLANYNEQFF
NA,TRBJ1-2,TRBD1,TRBV7-9,TGTGCCAGCAGCCTGGGACAGGGGTCCCGGGGCTACACCTTC,CASSLGQGSRGYTF
NA,TRBJ1-1,NA,TRBV6-5,TGTGCCAGCCAGCGGGGGGCAGCGAACACTGAAGCTTTCTTT,CASQRGAANTEAFF
NA,TRBJ2-7,NA,TRBV5-1,TGCGCCAGCAGCTTGGAGTTCGGTCCTCAGTACGAGCAGTACTTC,CASSLEFGPQYEQYF
NA,TRBJ1-1,TRBD1,TRBV5-4,TGTGCCAGCAGCGCGGGACAGGGGCGTTTAAACACTGAAGCTTTCTTT,CASSAGQGRLNTEAFF
few,TRBJ1-2,NA,TRBV28,TGTGCCAGCAGTTTGCGGACAGACTATGGCTACACCTTC,CASSLRTDYGYTF
NA,TRBJ2-7,NA,TRBV2,TGTGCCAGCATCGGTGGGGGTCGCTTGGGCTACGAGCAGTACTTC,CASIGGGRLGYEQYF
NA,TRBJ2-1,TRBD1,TRBV4-1,TGCGCCAGCAGTCCAGATGGGACAGCCTACAATGAGCAGTTCTTC,CASSPDGTAYNEQFF
NA,TRBJ1-4,NA,TRBV2,TGTGCCAGCACGACTGCTAATGAAAAACTGTTTTTT,CASTTANEKLFF
once,TRBJ1-5,NA,TRBV7-9,TGTGCCAGCAGCTTGGGGGACCAGCCCCAGCATTTT,CASSLGDQPQHF
NA,TRBJ2-7,TRBD2,TRBV5-4,TGTGCCAGCAGCTTAGGTACTAGCGGCTTCTACGAGCAGTACTTC,CASSLGTSGFYEQYF
NA,TRBJ2-1,NA,TRBV6-5,TGTGCCAGCAGTTACTCGGCTTATGGGGAGCAGTTCTTC,CASSYSAYGEQFF
NA,TRBJ2-5,TRBD1,TRBV6-5,TGTGCCAGCAGGCCGGGACAGGGGGAGTCAGAGACCCAGTACTTC,CASRPGQGESETQYF
NA,TRBJ1-1,NA,TRBV27,TGTGCCAGCAGTTTACGCTCGGGGAACACTGAAGCTTTCTTT,CASSLRSGNTEAFF
NA,TRBJ1-5,TRBD1,TRBV3-1/TRBV3-2,TGTGCCAGCAGCCAAGATGGTAGGGGGCAGGCTAGGGGCCTTTATAGCAATCAGCCCCAGCATTTT,CASSQDGRGQARGLYSNQPQHF
NA,TRBJ1-3,NA,TRBV18,TGTGCCAGCTCACCTCCCGTTGGTAGAAACACCATATATTTT,CASSPPVGRNTIYF